This note documents a single T cell receptor (beta chain) sequence. The target antigen is unknown. The sample is drawn from a study of graft-versus-host responses after intestinal transplantation. Across the study: Among the recipients, transplants were multivisceral, liver-intestinal, or isolated intestinal.

Libraries were prepared by immunoSEQ multiplex PCR; TCRdb keeps only in-frame clonotypes and omits some of them. This table holds about 120,000 clones, about nine tenths found once. Findings and limits, study-wide: Recipient marrow held GvH clones, some first seen in ileum or blood.

The receptor was isolated from a human donor who received an intestinal transplant. This sample comprised unstimulated CD4+ T cells sorted from spleen or lymph node cells, obtained before intestinal transplant.

The CDR3 DNA reads TGTGCCAGCAGCTTAGTGGGGGGGGCAATTTTCAATGAGCAGTTCTTC. This translates into CASSLVGGAIFNEQFF. The chain links TRBV11-2 to TRBJ2-1; TRBD2 is a possible D gene (7 bases). Germline values: CDR1 SGHAT, CDR2 FQNNGV. The CDR3 runs to 16 residues. Deletions cut 1 base from V and 6 bases from J, with 16 bases between.